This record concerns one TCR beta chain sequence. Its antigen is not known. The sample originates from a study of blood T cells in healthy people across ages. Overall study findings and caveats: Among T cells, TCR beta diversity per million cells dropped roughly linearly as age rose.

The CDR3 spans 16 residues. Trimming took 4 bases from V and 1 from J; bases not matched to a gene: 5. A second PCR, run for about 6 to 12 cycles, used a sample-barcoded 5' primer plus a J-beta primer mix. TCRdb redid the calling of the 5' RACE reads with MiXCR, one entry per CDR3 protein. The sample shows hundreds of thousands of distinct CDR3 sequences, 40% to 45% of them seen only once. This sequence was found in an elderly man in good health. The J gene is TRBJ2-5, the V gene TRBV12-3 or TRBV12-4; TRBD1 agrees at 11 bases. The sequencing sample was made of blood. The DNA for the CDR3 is TGTGCCAGCAGTTGGGGACAGGGGGTCTCCCAAGAGACCCAGTACTTC. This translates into CASSWGQGVSQETQYF.